The 12 T cell receptor beta chains in this list originate from one sample, sequenced in a study of T cell responses to AZD1222 COVID-19 vaccine. The table came from immunoSEQ multiplex PCR; TCRdb's copy has only in-frame clones and leaves some out. This table holds 150,000 to 200,000 clones, 90% to 95% found once. This material consisted of peripheral blood, taken 28 days after the second AZD1222 dose. These receptors all come from an adult who received the AZD1222 COVID-19 vaccine.

The chain joins TRBV5-1 to TRBJ2-3; D uncertain. The CDR3 is made up of 14 amino acids. V was trimmed by 2 bases and J by 6 bases, leaving 13 bases between them. Germline values: CDR1 SGHRS, CDR2 YFSETQ. This chain's CDR3 is CASSLQFVGDTQYF. CDR3 nucleotide sequence: TGCGCCAGCAGCTTACAGTTTGTAGGTGATACGCAGTATTTT.

This chain uses TRBV19 with TRBJ1-2; no definite D call. Germline CDR1 reads LNHDA; CDR2 reads SQIVND (reference sequence). This CDR3 is 16 amino acids long. V lost 7 bases and J lost 4, with 22 bases in between. CDR3 nucleotide sequence: TGTGCCAGTAATCTATCCCCGGGCCCCGGAGGCTATGGCTACACCTTC. Amino acids: CASNLSPGPGGYGYTF.

This sequence joins TRBV7-8 and TRBJ2-5; D perhaps matches TRBD1 (5 bases). Germline V gives CDR1 SGHVS, CDR2 FQNEAQ. With 5 bases removed from V and 3 bases from J, the gap between germline ends came to 16 bases. The CDR3 sequence is 15 residues long. Written as DNA, the CDR3 is TGTGCCAGCAGCCCCCGCCCTCAGGGAAAAGAGACCCAGTACTTC. It specifies CASSPRPQGKETQYF.

The J gene is TRBJ1-1, the V gene TRBV4-1, with TRBD1 matching over 9 bases. V dropped 4 bases and J dropped 4; count of bases not matched to a gene: 13. This CDR3 is built from 17 residues. CDR1 is MGHRA, CDR2 YSYEKL, per germline. CDR3 region: CASSPPPGQGLGTEAFF. CDR3 nucleotide sequence: TGCGCCAGCAGCCCCCCCCCGGGACAGGGATTGGGCACTGAAGCTTTCTTT.

The CDR3 region is CASSSTGASYEQYF. The DNA for the CDR3 is TGTGCCAGTAGTAGTACAGGAGCTTCCTACGAGCAGTACTTC. The rearrangement joins TRBV19 to TRBJ2-7; tentatively, D is TRBD1 (5 bases). The CDR3 spans 14 residues. Germline V lookup: CDR1 LNHDA, CDR2 SQIVND (reference sequence). The V end was cut by 4 bases, the J end by 1 base, with 11 bases between.

The rearrangement joins TRBV27 to TRBJ1-5; D gene unclear. This CDR3 spans 13 amino acids. In germline, CDR1 is MNHEY, CDR2 SMNVEV (reference sequence). Between the trimmed V and J ends, which lost 6 bases and 0 bases, there was a span of 6 bases. CDR3 protein: CASSHHSNQPQHF. CDR3 in DNA: TGTGCCAGCAGCCATCATAGCAATCAGCCCCAGCATTTT.

The chain joins TRBV7-2 to TRBJ1-3; no clear D gene. Germline V gene sequence: CDR1 SGHTA, CDR2 FQGNSA. The CDR3 is 15 residues long. Trimming removed 4 bases from V and 0 bases from J, with 10 bases in between. CDR3 residues: CASSSWASSGNTIYF. CDR3 bases: TGTGCCAGCAGCTCGTGGGCGAGCTCTGGAAACACCATATATTTT. Supplemented by reference TRBV7-2 and TRBJ1-3, the full variable domain reads GAGVSQSPSNKVTEKGKDVELRCDPISGHTALYWYRQSLGQGLEFLIYFQGNSAPDKSGLPSDRFSAERTGGSVSTLTIQRTQQEDSAVYLCASSSWASSGNTIYFGEGSWLTVV.

This chain joins TRBV7-2 and TRBJ1-3; possible D gene TRBD1, 5 bases. Germline-derived CDR1 and CDR2 are SGHTA and FQGNSA. This CDR3 has 16 residues. Trimming removed 1 base at V and 0 bases at J, with 10 bases between. The CDR3 nucleotides read TGTGCCAGCAGCTTAGTGGCAGGGAACTCTGGAAACACCATATATTTT. Encoded protein: CASSLVAGNSGNTIYF.

The chain is built from TRBV5-1 and TRBJ1-2; D is possibly TRBD1 (6 bases). The V end lost 0 bases, the J end lost 6 bases, and 18 bases lay between the germline ends. The CDR3 loop spans 16 amino acids. Germline V gene data show CDR1 as SGHRS and CDR2 as YFSETQ. CDR3 sequence reads: CASSLGRQGRRHGYTF. As DNA, the CDR3 is TGCGCCAGCAGCTTGGGTCGGCAGGGGAGGCGTCATGGCTACACCTTC.

This chain connects TRBV27 to TRBJ2-1; D is ambiguous. With 3 bases removed from V and 8 bases from J, the gap between germline ends came to 11 bases. Germline V gene data show CDR1 as MNHEY and CDR2 as SMNVEV (reference sequence). The CDR3 has 13 amino acids. CDR3 nucleotides: TGTGCCAGCAGTTTCCAACTCGTCGATGAGCAGTTCTTC. Translation: CASSFQLVDEQFF.

The rearrangement links TRBV10-2 to TRBJ1-1, with D uncertain. CDR1 and CDR2 (germline): WSHSY, SAAADI. V was cut by 4 bases and J by 1 base, with 4 bases left in between. This CDR3 comprises 12 residues. The CDR3 DNA reads TGCGCCAGCAGTGCAGGGAACACTGAAGCTTTCTTT. Translation: CASSAGNTEAFF.

This chain connects TRBV10-3 to TRBJ1-6; 11 bases fit TRBD1. Germline CDR1 reads ENHRY; CDR2 reads SYGVKD. The CDR3 contains 19 residues. The trim removed 4 bases at V and 7 bases at J, leaving 15 bases unmatched. In DNA form, the CDR3 reads TGTGCCATCAGTGCCTACCCAACCGGGACAGGGGGGAAAAATTCACCCCTCCACTTT. It codes for CAISAYPTGTGGKNSPLHF.